The clone carrying this TCR beta chain has more than one count but fewer than ten. Its specificity is unknown. This record comes from a study of regulatory T cells in long-lasting Graves disease. General study results and limits: The work looked only at peripheral blood and did not look at thyroid tissue. Possibly, accuracy suffered from the small sample size. Persistent disease exhibited a predilection for TRBV28, TRBJ1-2 and TRBJ2-5.

Time point defined: persistent/refractory GD, antithyroid drugs over 5 years with positive TRAb. The TCR library was made from RNA extracted from PBMCs. A roughly 8.1-milliliter sample of peripheral blood was drawn into EDTA tubes. The germline V gene encodes CDR1 WSHSY and CDR2 SAAADI. The V segment lost 9 bases and the J segment 0 bases; nucleotides outside the gene matches: 14. The CDR3 contains 17 residues. For TCR beta, libraries came from iRepertoire HTBI primers and Arm-PCR of CDR3 regions. MiXCR was run by TCRdb on the multiplex PCR reads, yielding one entry per CDR3 protein. The data show over 650,000 distinct CDR3 sequences, with around 30% seen just once and under 55% held by the top ten.

The sequence was obtained from a female donor with Graves disease. The sequencing used peripheral blood mononuclear cells (PBMCs), collected when the disease was refractory, from a patient treated with antithyroid drugs. The genes are TRBV10-2 and TRBJ1-3; 7 bases agree with TRBD1. The CDR3 region is CARDRRLYTRSGNTIYF. The CDR3, as DNA: TGCGCCAGGGACAGGAGACTTTATACTCGCTCTGGAAACACCATATATTTT.